This T cell receptor delta chain was sequenced for a study of Vδ1+ human thymocytes. Turning to this clone: Its cognate antigen is unknown.

With 4 bases clipped from V and 0 bases from J, the junction kept 5 bases outside the gene matches. The V gene's germline CDR1 is TSWWSYY and CDR2 QGS. The CDR3 sequence is 16 residues long. The template was reverse-transcribed extracted RNA. The CDR3 regions were amplified by multiplex PCR from V-gene primers to a constant-region primer. TCRdb ran CATT on the multiplex PCR reads. The sample lists about 50,000 delta-chain clones, more than 12% occurring once. Alphabeta T cells were depleted, then CD3+ Vdelta1+ Vdelta2- thymocytes were FACS-sorted. Purity of the sorted Vdelta1+ thymocytes ranged from roughly 98% to 99.6%. General study findings and limits: Despite high sort purity, 20% to 25% of thymic T cell receptor delta sequences were Vdelta2. Thymic TRG and TRD repertoires appeared highly polyclonal, with Gaussian CDR3 length distributions. Bulk data may be misread because of unexpected Vdelta2 sequences.

The sample consisted of Vdelta1+ gamma-delta thymocytes from the thymus. The subset was: FACS-sorted CD3+ TCRalphabeta- TCRVdelta1+ TCRVdelta2- thymocytes. V gene TRDV1 combines with J gene TRDJ1, with 10 bases fitting TRDD3. This TCR was recovered from a girl less than two years old who had congenital heart surgery. The CDR3: CALGGSGDTYTDKLIF. The CDR3 DNA reads as TGTGCTCTTGGGGGTTCGGGGGATACGTACACCGATAAACTCATCTTT.